This T cell receptor beta chain was obtained from a study of patients and donors after allogeneic stem cell transplantation. MiXCR, run by TCRdb on the RT-PCR reads, gives a single entry per CDR3 protein. The sample lists 200,000 to 250,000 distinct CDR3 sequences; roughly two fifths were seen once. The V gene's germline CDR1 is LGHDT and CDR2 YNNKEL (reference sequence). The CDR3 is 17 amino acids. Germline trimming cut 4 bases from V and 2 bases from J; bases unmatched to any gene: 10. This chain joins TRBV3-1 and TRBJ2-3; 9 bases map to TRBD2. This TCR derives from a human donor who was either an allogeneic HSCT recipient or a stem cell or donor lymphocyte infusion donor (not recorded which). It is not recorded whose cells these are; they may come from a transplant donor. Source material: blood, either unsorted or a sorted T cell fraction (not recorded which). The CDR3 here is CASSPEPAGGYTDTQYF. The CDR3 DNA is TGTGCCAGCAGCCCAGAACCGGCGGGGGGGTACACAGATACGCAGTATTTT.